This record concerns one TCR beta chain sequence. What it recognizes is unknown. Germline V gene sequence: CDR1 MNHNS, CDR2 SASEGT. This CDR3 region has 14 residues. Trimming removed 3 bases from V and 2 bases from J, with 11 bases in between. The data derive from a study of T-cell reconstitution after alpha-beta-depleted transplantation in children. Overall study results and limits: Alpha-beta T cells present about two months after transplant were reported to originate from several hundred expanded graft clones. One year post-transplant, T-cell counts and diversity were largely derived from T cells produced anew.

Unique molecular identifiers were incorporated during preparation of the TCRbeta library. Using its own MiXCR run on the PCR reads, TCRdb lists one record per CDR3 protein. The sample yields 500,000 to 750,000 distinct CDR3 sequences, 25% to 30% seen once. The sequence derives from a boy younger than two with Wiskott-Aldrich syndrome, due to receive a stem cell transplant. This material consisted of PBMCs, taken before TCRalphabeta/CD19-depleted stem cell transplant. This chain joins TRBV6-1 and TRBJ2-7, with D unclear. The CDR3 sequence is CASSDRAHPYEQYF. For the CDR3, the DNA is TGTGCCAGCAGTGATCGAGCTCATCCCTACGAGCAGTACTTC.